These 2 T cell receptor beta chains came from one sample sequenced in a study of blood T cell repertoires in COVID-19. TCRdb keeps only in-frame clones here, not all; method: immunoSEQ multiplex PCR. The sample lists fewer than 75,000 clones; 70% to 85% were seen once. The specimen was peripheral blood. The receptors derive from a human donor in a cohort sampled during active COVID-19.

This rearrangement joins TRBV18 to TRBJ2-7, with 11 bases lining up with TRBD1. The germline V gene encodes CDR1 KGHSH and CDR2 LQKENI. The CDR3 loop spans 15 amino acids. V shed 1 base and J 5 bases; nucleotides not matched to a gene: 4. CDR3 sequence (DNA): TGTGCCAGCTCACCACTGGACAGGGGGCCTCACGAGCAGTACTTC. Translated: CASSPLDRGPHEQYF.

This rearrangement joins TRBV3-1 (or the pseudogene TRBV3-2) to TRBJ2-5, with 7 nucleotides matching TRBD2. J lost 1 base, V lost 0 bases, and 5 bases had no gene match. Germline lookup yields CDR1 LGHDT and CDR2 YNNKEL (reference sequence). The CDR3 runs to 16 residues. The CDR3 sequence is CASSQDGGGPQETQYF. The CDR3, as DNA: TGTGCCAGCAGCCAAGACGGCGGGGGTCCCCAAGAGACCCAGTACTTC.